These T cell receptor beta chains were read from a single sample in a study of naive and memory T cell subsets. MiXCR was run by TCRdb on the UMI-ligation and nested PCR reads, yielding one entry per CDR3 protein. The sample carries some 82,000 distinct CDR3 sequences, around 10% recorded once. The specimen was naive CD4+ T cells from blood. Receptors originate from a human donor in good health. Each CDR3 is given with its conserved first and last residue. D genes are given only for firm matches. Clone size appears in some rows only: once, few, many, or a class for an expanded clone.

>NA|NA|TRBV4-3|TRBJ1-1
TGCGCCAGCAGCCAAGCCCCACAGCCTCTGAACACTGAAGCTTTCTTT
CASSQAPQPLNTEAFF
>NA|many|TRBV5-4|TRBJ2-1
TGTGCCAGCAGCTCGGGGGGCTCCATAGGGTTCAATGAGCAGTTCTTC
CASSSGGSIGFNEQFF
>NA|NA|TRBV27|TRBJ1-6
TGTGCCAGCAGTTTATCCCCGAGGTTAACACCCCTCCACTTT
CASSLSPRLTPLHF
>NA|NA|TRBV3-1|TRBJ1-2
TGTGCCAGCAGCCAAGACCCGGCCTGGGGGAGCTCCTTC
CASSQDPAWGSSF
>TRBD2|NA|TRBV15|TRBJ2-1
TGTGCCACCAGACGGACTAGCGGCAACAATGAGCAGTTCTTC
CATRRTSGNNEQFF
>NA|NA|TRBV20-1|TRBJ2-1
TGCAGTGCTAGGATCCTAGACCATACCCGGATCAATGAGCAGTTCTTC
CSARILDHTRINEQFF
>NA|NA|TRBV7-2|TRBJ2-1
TGTGCCAGCAGCTACCTACCTGTAGGGACCAATGAGCAGTTCTTC
CASSYLPVGTNEQFF
>TRBD1|few|TRBV20-1|TRBJ1-6
TGCAGTGCTAGTTTAAGTCGACAGGGAGCCGGTGGTTCACCCCTCCACTTT
CSASLSRQGAGGSPLHF
>TRBD2|NA|TRBV20-1|TRBJ2-5
TGCAGTGCTATTCTAGCGGGAGGTCGCGAGACCCAGTACTTC
CSAILAGGRETQYF
>NA|many|TRBV6-2/TRBV6-3|TRBJ2-1
TGTGCCAGCAGTTATCGACAGAGCTCCTACAATGAGCAGTTCTTC
CASSYRQSSYNEQFF
>NA|NA|TRBV20-1|TRBJ2-6
TGCAGTGCCCCGACAGCCAGCTCTGGGGCCAACGTCCTGACTTTC
CSAPTASSGANVLTF
>NA|few|TRBV12-5|TRBJ2-5
TGTGCTAGTGGCTTCCCCCCTTACGTAAGTGAAGAGACCCAGTACTTC
CASGFPPYVSEETQYF
>TRBD2|few|TRBV30|TRBJ2-1
TGTGCCTGGAGTGTATTAGCTAGGCTAGCGGGCACTACCCCCAATTACAATGAGCAGTTCTTC
CAWSVLARLAGTTPNYNEQFF
>NA|few|TRBV4-2|TRBJ2-6
TGTGCCAGCAGCCAAGATCCAGCCCTCTCTGGGGCCAACGTCCTGACTTTC
CASSQDPALSGANVLTF
>NA|NA|TRBV5-4|TRBJ1-6
TGTGCCAGCAGCCGAGGCGGCGCCAGGGATTCACCCCTCCACTTT
CASSRGGARDSPLHF
>NA|NA|TRBV4-3|TRBJ2-6
TGCGCCAGCAGCCAAGAGTCAGTACACGGCTCTGGGGCCAACGTCCTGACTTTC
CASSQESVHGSGANVLTF
>TRBD2|many|TRBV19|TRBJ2-2
TGTGCCAGTAGGGGGACTAGCGGGAGACGGAACACCGGGGAGCTGTTTTTT
CASRGTSGRRNTGELFF
>TRBD1|many|TRBV20-1|TRBJ2-7
TGCAGTGCTAGGGACAGGGCCCCCAGCCTATACGAGCAGTACTTC
CSARDRAPSLYEQYF
>NA|many|TRBV7-3|TRBJ2-3
TGTGCCAGCAGCTTAGTGGGGGGGCCCCCAGATACGCAGTATTTT
CASSLVGGPPDTQYF
>NA|many|TRBV11-1|TRBJ2-7
TGTGCCAGCAGCTTGCGGCTAGCGCCTTACGAGCAGTACTTC
CASSLRLAPYEQYF
>NA|few|TRBV7-2|TRBJ2-5
TGTGCCAGCAGCTTCCAGGGATCGGGGACCCAGTACTTC
CASSFQGSGTQYF
>TRBD1|NA|TRBV28|TRBJ1-5
TGTGCCAGCAGGGCGGGACAGGGGCCGAGTTGGGCCCAGCATTTT
CASRAGQGPSWAQHF
>NA|few|TRBV29-1|TRBJ2-7
TGCAGCGTGAGCCAGGGATACGAGCAGTACTTC
CSVSQGYEQYF
>TRBD1|NA|TRBV29-1|TRBJ2-1
TGCAGCGCCCGGGAAGGGGGAACAGGGGCCGAGCAGTTCTTC
CSAREGGTGAEQFF
>NA|NA|TRBV12-3/TRBV12-4|TRBJ2-5
TGTGCCAGCAGTTCCCGACAGTTGTACCAAGAGACCCAGTACTTC
CASSSRQLYQETQYF
>TRBD2|few|TRBV7-9|TRBJ2-1
TGTGCCAGCAGCCAGATCCGAGCCAGCGGGAGGGAAAGAGACAATGAGCAGTTCTTC
CASSQIRASGRERDNEQFF
>NA|NA|TRBV2|TRBJ2-6
TGTGCCAGCAGTGTAGAGGGCTCTGGGGCCAACGTCCTGACTTTC
CASSVEGSGANVLTF
>NA|many|TRBV7-2|TRBJ2-1
TGTGCCAGCAGCTTTCACGGGCCCAGACGACATGAGCAGTTCTTC
CASSFHGPRRHEQFF
>TRBD2|NA|TRBV28|TRBJ2-5
TGTGCCAGCAGTCCGTCCGGGACTAGCGTCTCCTCAGAGACCCAGTACTTC
CASSPSGTSVSSETQYF
>NA|many|TRBV5-6|TRBJ2-1
TGTGCCAGCAGCTTGGTAGGCCAGGGCGGGGATGAGCAGTTCTTC
CASSLVGQGGDEQFF
>NA|NA|TRBV2|TRBJ2-6
TGTGCCAGCTGTTCTACAGCCCTTGGGGCCAACGTCCTGACTTTC
CASCSTALGANVLTF
>TRBD2|many|TRBV14|TRBJ2-7
TGTGCCAGCAGCCAAACGGGAGGCTACGAGCAGTACTTC
CASSQTGGYEQYF
>NA|NA|TRBV7-6|TRBJ1-4
TGTGCCAGCAGCTCTTACCTGGAATTACCACATGAAAAACTGTTTTTT
CASSSYLELPHEKLFF
>NA|few|TRBV20-1|TRBJ2-1
TGCAGTGCCTTTTCGATGCTAGCCGCGAATGAGCAGTTCTTC
CSAFSMLAANEQFF
>TRBD2|NA|TRBV7-2|TRBJ2-1
TGTGCCAGCGGCAAGGTCATAGCGGGGGCTTACAATGAGCAGTTCTTC
CASGKVIAGAYNEQFF
>TRBD1|few|TRBV6-5|TRBJ2-3
TGTGCCAGCAGTTACTCCAGGGGGACAGCTAGCACAGATACGCAGTATTTT
CASSYSRGTASTDTQYF
>TRBD1|few|TRBV27|TRBJ2-7
TGTGCCAGCTCGATAAACAGGGGGGTGGGCGAGCAGTACTTC
CASSINRGVGEQYF
>NA|few|TRBV21-1|TRBJ1-1
TGTGCCAGCAGCAATACCGGGACAGGGGTCCTAAACACTGAAGCTTTCTTT
CASSNTGTGVLNTEAFF
>NA|NA|TRBV4-2|TRBJ2-2
TGTGCCAGTGGGGGGCAGACGAACACCGGGGAGCTGTTTTTT
CASGGQTNTGELFF
>TRBD2|few|TRBV27|TRBJ2-1
TGTGCCAGCAGGAGAGCGGGAGTGCGAAATGAGCAGTTCTTC
CASRRAGVRNEQFF
>NA|many|TRBV6-2/TRBV6-3|TRBJ2-7
TGTGCCAGCAGTTACGGGGCTAGCGAGACCTACGAGCAGTACTTC
CASSYGASETYEQYF
>NA|NA|TRBV4-3|TRBJ1-4
TGCGCCAGCAGCCGACAAGCAACTAATGAAAAACTGTTTTTT
CASSRQATNEKLFF
>NA|few|TRBV28|TRBJ2-2
TGTGCCAGCAGTAAGACAGCGAAGTACGCGAACACCGGGGAGCTGTTTTTT
CASSKTAKYANTGELFF
>TRBD1|many|TRBV27|TRBJ1-4
TGTGCCAGCAGTTCGGGACAGCCTTTGACGAAACTGTTTTTT
CASSSGQPLTKLFF